This TCR beta chain derives from a study of blood T cell repertoires in COVID-19. Study overall: Samples came from the United States, Italy and Spain, spanning acute and convalescent COVID-19.

Methods used by the authors: Researchers report that nucleated cell counts were estimated from reference gene primer amplification. Repertoires were generated with immunoSEQ multiplex PCR, while TCRdb's copy carries only in-frame clones and drops some. V and J calls and clone size are copied from that table; D and trimming were computed from the DNA. The profile shows under 350,000 clones, around 87% of them singletons. CDR1 is DFQATT, CDR2 SNEGSKA, per germline (reference sequence). This CDR3 is 11 amino acids long. V dropped 0 bases and J dropped 10 bases, with 7 bases sitting between them. This clone was picked up a small number of times.

The gene calls are TRBV20-1 and TRBJ2-1, with no clear D. Sequenced: peripheral blood. The TCR comes from a man in his 70s with acute or convalescent COVID-19. CDR3 protein: CSARDPLEQFF. As DNA, the CDR3 is TGCAGTGCTAGAGATCCCCTCGAGCAGTTCTTC.